The entry below describes one TCR beta chain. This clonotype was observed many times. The antigen this receptor binds is unknown. Qualities for individual bases were not recorded, and no much larger clone is one base off. The sample originates from a study of human T cells and chemical hapten exposure (dated by TCRdb to the early 2020s). In the study overall: For sensitization, 2% DPC in acetone was applied to a 2 cm by 2 cm area of upper inner arm skin. Throughout the roughly 23-week study period, patients were also given weekly therapeutic DPC doses on the scalp. The patient cohort, mostly female, included alopecia areata with under or over 50% scalp involvement, alopecia totalis and alopecia universalis. Libraries were pooled for sequencing, and per-sample TCR yields varied mainly because of small differences in library volumes within the pool. Patch testing on the upper back used Finn chambers containing 0.01% DPC, with scoring done after 6 days according to International Contact Dermatitis Research Group standards. In alopecia patients, the study followed how the peripheral blood TCR repertoire changed in vivo over primary and secondary sensitization to diphenylcyclopropenone (DPC), a hapten. Blood samples were taken from patients before sensitization (week 0) and at 2, 6 and about 24 weeks after DPC sensitization. Blood for TCR sequencing was provided by twenty-nine alopecia patients at one to four time points (pre-sensitization, 2, 6 and 24 weeks). Study-level results and caveats: Compared with pre-sensitization or healthy control sets, expanded TCRs formed significantly more large CDR3 similarity clusters, which is consistent with antigen-driven responses. After repeated subsampling, changes were observed in the strength of the expansion versus patch-test correlation and in the threshold at which the correlation became significant. The number of PT1 expanded TCRs positively correlated with patch test score, significant at thresholds 8, 16 and 32 but not 4. All patients had alopecia, a presumed autoimmune disease, so their immune response might differ from that of healthy individuals. No change with DPC sensitization was found in the number of TCRs above 1 in 1000 frequency, and no evidence of global repertoire structure alterations was found.

Reading the label with the study, this specimen's time point is: patch test 3, about 24 weeks after DPC sensitization. The label giving this sample's treatment or condition can be read as: therapeutic diphenylcyclopropenone sensitization with weekly scalp DPC. At every patch-test visit, the blood draw took place before the patch test was put on. Eligible patients were aged 18 to 70, diagnosed with alopecia, deemed suitable for DPC therapy, and excluded if pregnant. Unfractionated whole blood was collected in Tempus Blood RNA tubes, and total RNA was extracted from that blood. V gives up 3 bases and J gives up 5 bases, and the segment between their germline ends measures 28 bases. CDR1 and CDR2, per the germline V gene, are SGDLS and YYNGEE. The cysteine opens and the phenylalanine closes a CDR3 of 19 amino acids. CDR3 DNA is the only sequence kept; it has 57 bases, read in frame from the first base.

Preparation of the library involved RACE. The sequencer listed for this sample is NextSeq 500. Library preparation attached unique molecular identifiers to individual cDNA molecules for quantitative, reproducible TCR counting. Both TCR alpha and TCR beta chains were sequenced from each blood RNA sample. In the authors' own workflow: The median number of TCRs per sample was 95,638, ranging from about 23,224 to 750,000. V, J and CDR3 annotation of the TCR reads was performed with the Decombinator software suite. To make PS versus PT1 abundance plots, every sample was subsampled to the same number of TCRs (28,000). TCRs were defined as expanded if absent before sensitization and observed at least eight times at the 2-week time point. TCRdb took the public reads, trimmed them with fastp at Q25, ran MiXCR for clone calling and kept in-frame beta chains. Each CDR3 protein gets just one entry, which takes the most common genes and DNA from the rows behind it. In this record, the V and J calls reflect TCRdb's handling and not the investigators' own analysis. The sample table shows about 160,000 distinct CDR3 sequences, and roughly 25% are seen once. The ten largest account for around 2.3% of the sample.

The input for sequencing was whole blood, taken in connection with sensitization to the hapten diphenylcyclopropenone (DPC). This sequence was found in a woman aged 18 to 35 with alopecia areata. Some clones in this sample may be carry-over from other donors' samples. In this chain, TRBV9 is recombined with TRBJ2-3; no D gene is confidently identified. The sequenced DNA is TGTGCCAGCAGCGCTCTTTGGCAGGCCGCGTTCGGACGGGTAGATACGCAGTATTTT. It specifies CASSALWQAAFGRVDTQYF.